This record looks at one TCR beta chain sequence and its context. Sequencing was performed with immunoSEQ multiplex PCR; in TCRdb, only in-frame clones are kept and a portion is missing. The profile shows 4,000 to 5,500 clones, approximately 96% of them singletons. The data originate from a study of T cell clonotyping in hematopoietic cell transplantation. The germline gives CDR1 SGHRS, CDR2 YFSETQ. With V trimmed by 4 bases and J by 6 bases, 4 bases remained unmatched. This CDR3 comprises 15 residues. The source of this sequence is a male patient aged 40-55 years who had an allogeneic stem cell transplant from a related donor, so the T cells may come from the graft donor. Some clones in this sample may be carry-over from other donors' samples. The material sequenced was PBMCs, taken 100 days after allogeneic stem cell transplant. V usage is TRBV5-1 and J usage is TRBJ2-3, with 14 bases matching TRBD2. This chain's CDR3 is CASSGGLAGVDTQYF. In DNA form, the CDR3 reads TGCGCCAGCAGCGGGGGACTAGCGGGGGTTGATACGCAGTATTTT.